The next 30 T cell receptor beta chains were all read from a single sample in a study of blood T cell repertoires in COVID-19. Profiling relied on immunoSEQ multiplex PCR, and the TCRdb table lists in-frame clones only, not all of them. The table shows about 160,000 clones, with 65% to 80% occurring only once. The sample consisted of peripheral blood. The receptors shown here come from a man in his 60s with acute or convalescent COVID-19.

The chain carries TRBV9 and TRBJ1-5; D is undetermined. CDR1 is SGDLS and CDR2 is YYNGEE in the germline V gene. The V and J ends lost 4 bases and 3 bases respectively, with 14 bases between them. The CDR3 contains 15 residues. CDR3 sequence reads: CASSSDQAFNQPQHF. CDR3 bases: TGTGCCAGCAGCTCAGACCAGGCGTTCAATCAGCCCCAGCATTTT.

This clone showed up just a few times. The chain is built from TRBV15 and TRBJ1-5; maybe TRBD1 (5 bases). Trimming removed 3 bases at V and 3 bases at J, with 15 bases between. This CDR3 spans 16 amino acids. Germline lookup yields CDR1 LNHNV and CDR2 YYDKDF (reference sequence). CDR3 protein: CATSRATGYYNQPQHF. The CDR3 DNA reads TGTGCCACCAGCAGGGCTACAGGCTACTACAATCAGCCCCAGCATTTT.

This chain uses TRBV28 with TRBJ2-7, with D possibly TRBD1 on 6 matching bases. Germline loops: CDR1 MDHEN, CDR2 SYDVKM. V lost 10 bases and J lost 6, with 16 bases in between. This CDR3 has 12 amino acids. CDR3 nucleotide sequence: TGTGCCACGCACGTACAGGGCAGCGAGCAGTACTTC. The encoded protein is CATHVQGSEQYF.

The chain uses TRBV6-5 and TRBJ1-1; 8 bases match TRBD1. Unmatched junction bases numbered 8, after V lost 7 bases and J lost 4 bases. Germline V gives CDR1 MNHEY, CDR2 SVGAGI. The CDR3 sequence is 14 residues long. CDR3 DNA: TGTGCCAGCATGGTGACAGGGGAGGGCACTGAAGCTTTCTTT. This encodes CASMVTGEGTEAFF.

The chain carries TRBV19 and TRBJ1-2, with D possibly matching TRBD1 (6 bases). The germline gives CDR1 LNHDA, CDR2 SQIVND (reference sequence). The CDR3 consists of 18 residues. V lost 2 bases, J lost 0 bases, and 19 bases lay in between. DNA of the CDR3: TGTGCCAGTAGTATATGGGTCGGTCCCCAGGGGACTAACTATGGCTACACCTTC. Translated: CASSIWVGPQGTNYGYTF.

This clone was observed a single time. The chain combines TRBV3-1 (or the pseudogene TRBV3-2) with TRBJ2-7, with D tentatively TRBD2 (5 bases). Trimming took 1 base from V and 12 from J, leaving 10 bases between them. In germline, CDR1 is LGHDT, CDR2 YNNKEL (reference sequence). The CDR3 length is 11 residues. The CDR3 here is CASSQGTPLYF. The CDR3 DNA is TGTGCCAGCAGCCAAGGGACTCCCCTGTACTTC.

This chain joins TRBV27 and TRBJ1-1, with a weak D call TRBD1 (6 bases). The CDR3 totals 14 residues. The germline V gene encodes CDR1 MNHEY and CDR2 SMNVEV (reference sequence). Deletions cut 5 bases from V and 1 base from J, with 11 bases between. The CDR3 is CASSHLGGNTEAFF. CDR3 DNA sequence: TGTGCCAGCAGTCATTTAGGGGGGAACACTGAAGCTTTCTTT.

About this clone: This specimen includes other DNA sequences encoding the same CDR3. The chain has TRBV11-2 and TRBJ2-7; a weak D match, TRBD1 (5 bases). V was clipped by 1 base and J by 4 bases, with 8 bases between them. This CDR3 has 13 amino acids. The germline V gene has CDR1 SGHAT and CDR2 FQNNGV. CDR3 amino acids: CASSLGQSYEQYF. For the CDR3, the DNA is TGTGCCAGCAGCTTAGGACAGTCTTACGAGCAGTACTTC.

This rearrangement joins TRBV9 to TRBJ2-1; TRBD1 is a possible D gene (8 bases). V dropped 2 bases and J dropped 6 bases, with 18 bases sitting between them. Germline assignment: CDR1 SGDLS and CDR2 YYNGEE. This CDR3 spans 16 amino acids. The CDR3, as DNA: TGTGCCAGCAGCGTCGTAGGACAGGGAGGGAGCAATGAGCAGTTCTTC. Protein sequence: CASSVVGQGGSNEQFF.

On this clone itself: Within the sample, other DNA sequences also encode this same CDR3. CDR3 DNA: TGCAGCGTTGAAGATCGGGAAGAGACCCAGTACTTC. Translation gives CSVEDREETQYF. This chain uses TRBV29-1 with TRBJ2-5; D unclear. Per the germline V gene, CDR1 is SQVTM and CDR2 is ANQGSEA. CDR3 length: 12 amino acids. V lost 0 bases, J lost 3 bases, and 5 bases lay in between.

The CDR3 is CASRSGLAGYTDTQYF. The CDR3 DNA is TGTGCCAGCAGATCCGGACTAGCGGGATACACAGATACGCAGTATTTT. This rearrangement joins TRBV7-8 to TRBJ2-3; 12 bases agree with TRBD2. There are 16 residues in the CDR3. The trim removed 6 bases at V and 2 bases at J, leaving 6 bases unmatched. Germline CDR1 reads SGHVS; CDR2 reads FQNEAQ.

The chain employs TRBV27 and TRBJ2-3; D unresolved. Per germline, CDR1 MNHEY and CDR2 SMNVEV (reference sequence). Trimming left V 4 bases short and J 0 bases short, with 5 bases between. The CDR3 spans 13 residues. The CDR3 DNA is TGTGCCAGCAGTTCCCTTAGCACAGATACGCAGTATTTT. It encodes CASSSLSTDTQYF.

The CDR3 region is CASSLGYGYTF. Written as DNA, the CDR3 is TGTGCCAGCAGCCTCGGGTATGGCTACACCTTC. The chain uses TRBV14 and TRBJ1-2, with D hard to call. V dropped 4 bases and J dropped 5 bases, with 5 bases sitting between them. CDR1 is SGHDN, CDR2 FVKESK, per germline. The CDR3 contains 11 residues.

This clone has more than one count but fewer than ten. The genes are TRBV5-1 and TRBJ2-1, with 10 bases aligning to TRBD2. Unmatched junction bases numbered 13, after V lost 1 base and J lost 0 bases. CDR3 length: 20 amino acids. CDR1 SGHRS and CDR2 YFSETQ come from the germline V gene. Here the CDR3 reads CASSLTLASGGPDSYNEQFF. As DNA, the CDR3 is TGCGCCAGCAGCTTGACCTTGGCTAGCGGGGGTCCTGACTCCTACAATGAGCAGTTCTTC.

The V call is TRBV2, the J call TRBJ1-3; D remains ambiguous. The V gene lost 1 base and the J gene lost 0 bases, with 7 bases spanning the gap. The CDR3 covers 15 residues. The germline CDR1 and CDR2 sequences are SNHLY and FYNNEI. DNA for the CDR3: TGTGCCAGCAGTGAAGATATAGACTCTGGAAACACCATATATTTT. Amino acid sequence: CASSEDIDSGNTIYF.

The rearrangement joins TRBV6-4 to TRBJ1-6, with TRBD1 matching over 7 bases. The trim removed 5 bases at V and 0 bases at J, leaving 7 bases unmatched. Looked up from germline, CDR1 is MRHNA and CDR2 is SNTAGT. The CDR3 is made up of 17 amino acids. The CDR3 DNA follows: TGTGCCAGCAGTACCTTCAGGGGGAGCTCCTATAATTCACCCCTCCACTTT. It specifies CASSTFRGSSYNSPLHF.

This clone was seen a few times. The chain combines TRBV7-6 with TRBJ1-5; D is uncertain. V was shortened by 1 base and J by 4 bases, with 8 bases between the two germline ends. CDR3 length: 14 amino acids. Germline lookup yields CDR1 SGHVS and CDR2 FNYEAQ. The CDR3 loop is CASSLESKNQPQHF. The CDR3 bases are TGTGCCAGCAGCTTAGAATCTAAGAATCAGCCCCAGCATTTT.

The chain employs TRBV19 and TRBJ1-2; 9 positions match TRBD1. The CDR3 is made up of 18 amino acids. Germline V CDR1 and CDR2: LNHDA, SQIVND (reference sequence). The ends lost 4 bases at V and 0 bases at J; junction bases unmatched: 12. The CDR3 reads CASSNVGTGTLANYGYTF. The CDR3 DNA is TGTGCCAGTAGTAATGTGGGGACAGGGACGTTAGCTAACTATGGCTACACCTTC.

J is TRBJ2-1 and V is TRBV4-3; D remains ambiguous. Germline CDR1 and CDR2: LGHNA and YSLEER. CDR3 size: 15 residues. V was pared by 1 base and J by 1 base, with 8 bases between. CDR3 sequence (DNA): TGCGCCAGCAGCCAAGGGTGGGCTTCCTACAATGAGCAGTTCTTC. Translating it yields CASSQGWASYNEQFF.

This chain joins TRBV12-1 and TRBJ2-1; the table's D call, TRBD2, was not checked against the DNA. TRBV12-1 is shown as a pseudogene. The CDR3 runs to 19 residues. CDR3 residues: CASSFYPALGGSSYNEQFF. CDR3 sequence (DNA): TGTGCCAGCAGCTTCTATCCAGCCTTGGGGGGGAGCTCCTACAATGAGCAGTTCTTC.

This clone came up a few times. V gene TRBV6-5 combines with J gene TRBJ1-2; the match to TRBD1 covers 7 bases. CDR1 is MNHEY and CDR2 is SVGAGI in the germline V gene. CDR3 length: 15 amino acids. The V and J ends lost 2 bases and 7 bases, in that order; junction bases with no gene match: 10. The CDR3 spells CASSYQDRPWGGYTF. The CDR3 nucleotides are TGTGCCAGCAGTTACCAGGACAGGCCATGGGGTGGCTACACCTTC.

V is TRBV4-2 and J is TRBJ2-5, with D uncertain. CDR3 length equals 14 residues. CDR1 LGHNA and CDR2 YNFKEQ come from the germline V gene. V dropped 1 base and J dropped 5 bases, with 11 bases sitting between them. The CDR3 spells CASSQVAQSETQYF. CDR3 sequence (DNA): TGTGCCAGCAGCCAAGTCGCGCAAAGTGAGACCCAGTACTTC.

The J gene is TRBJ2-5, the V gene TRBV4-1; 8 bases align to TRBD2. Germline V gives CDR1 MGHRA, CDR2 YSYEKL. The CDR3 has 15 residues. V was pared by 3 bases and J by 4 bases, with 7 bases of the junction left unmatched. CDR3 protein: CASSQIRTSRETQYF. The CDR3 DNA sequence: TGCGCCAGCAGCCAGATTCGGACTAGCAGAGAGACCCAGTACTTC.

The chain has TRBV3-1 (or the pseudogene TRBV3-2) and TRBJ2-5; D possibly corresponds to TRBD1 (5 bases). CDR1 LGHDT and CDR2 YNNKEL come from the germline V gene (reference sequence). CDR3 length: 12 residues. Between the trimmed V and J ends, which lost 5 bases and 7 bases, there was a span of 11 bases. CDR3 DNA sequence: TGTGCCAGCAGCACCCTGACAGCGACCCAGTACTTC. Amino acid sequence: CASSTLTATQYF.

The J gene is TRBJ2-2, the V gene TRBV5-1; a possible D gene is TRBD1 (6 bases). Germline loops: CDR1 SGHRS, CDR2 YFSETQ. The CDR3 has 14 amino acids. Trimming left V 3 bases short and J 7 bases short, with 13 bases between. CDR3 protein: CASSSQTGSGELFF. The CDR3, as DNA: TGCGCCAGCAGCTCTCAAACAGGGAGCGGGGAGCTGTTTTTT.

The chain carries TRBV6-2 or TRBV6-3 and TRBJ1-2; TRBD1 is a possible D gene (6 bases). CDR1 and CDR2 (germline): MNHEY, SVGEGT. Trimming removed 7 bases from V and 7 bases from J, with 16 bases in between. CDR3 length: 13 amino acids. The CDR3: CASIPSPGAGYTF. CDR3 DNA: TGTGCCAGCATCCCCTCGCCAGGGGCTGGCTACACCTTC.

This clone was detected once. The CDR3, as DNA: TGTGCTAGTGGTCCACCGTGGGGCGATGGCTACACCTTC. Its protein is CASGPPWGDGYTF. The chain joins TRBV12-5 to TRBJ1-2, with D possibly matching TRBD1 (5 bases). Trimming removed 5 bases at V and 6 bases at J, with 13 bases between. The CDR3 runs to 13 residues. Germline V gene sequence: CDR1 LGHNT, CDR2 FRNRAP.

This chain connects TRBV5-1 to TRBJ1-6, with TRBD1 matching 8 bases. CDR3 length: 20 amino acids. With 2 bases clipped from V and 0 bases from J, the junction kept 13 bases outside the gene matches. Per the germline V gene, CDR1 is SGHRS and CDR2 is YFSETQ. DNA for the CDR3: TGCGCCAGCAGCTTAACTTGGAGGACAGGGCCGAGCTCCTATAATTCACCCCTCCACTTT. Amino acid sequence: CASSLTWRTGPSSYNSPLHF.

This clone was detected a few times. The chain links TRBV29-1 to TRBJ1-3, with 8 bases that match TRBD1. Trimming cost V 4 bases and J 4 bases; bases outside gene matches: 6. The CDR3 is made up of 14 amino acids. Germline CDR1 and CDR2: SQVTM and ANQGSEA. The CDR3 DNA is TGCAGCGTTGTCCAGGGGGCGACAGGAAACACCATATATTTT. Its protein is CSVVQGATGNTIYF.

The V gene is TRBV9, the J gene TRBJ1-1, with D unresolved. V was clipped by 0 bases and J by 7 bases, with 7 bases between them. Germline V gene data show CDR1 as SGDLS and CDR2 as YYNGEE. This CDR3 is 12 amino acids long. The DNA of the CDR3 is TGTGCCAGCAGCGTAGTACGGGGTGAAGCTTTCTTT. It specifies CASSVVRGEAFF.